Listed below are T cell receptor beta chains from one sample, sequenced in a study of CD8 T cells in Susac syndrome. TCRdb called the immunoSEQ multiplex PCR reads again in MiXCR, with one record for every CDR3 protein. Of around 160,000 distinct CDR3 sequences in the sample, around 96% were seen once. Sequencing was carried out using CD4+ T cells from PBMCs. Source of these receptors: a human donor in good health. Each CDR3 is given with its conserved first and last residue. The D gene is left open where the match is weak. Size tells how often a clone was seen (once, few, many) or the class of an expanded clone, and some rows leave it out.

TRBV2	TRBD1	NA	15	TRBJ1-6	CASRADWTGNSPLHF	TGTGCCAGCAGGGCCGACTGGACAGGAAATTCACCCCTCCACTTT
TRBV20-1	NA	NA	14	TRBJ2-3	CSATGTVGSDTQYF	TGCAGTGCAACCGGGACCGTGGGATCAGATACGCAGTATTTT
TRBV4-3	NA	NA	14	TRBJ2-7	CASSQDAGIGEQYF	TGCGCCAGCAGCCAGGACGCAGGGATCGGCGAGCAGTACTTC
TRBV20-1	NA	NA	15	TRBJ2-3	CSARAPNPGVDTQYF	TGCAGTGCTAGAGCCCCGAACCCGGGGGTAGATACGCAGTATTTT
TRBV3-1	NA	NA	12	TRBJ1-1	CASSQRGGEAFF	TGTGCCAGCAGCCAGAGGGGCGGTGAAGCTTTCTTT
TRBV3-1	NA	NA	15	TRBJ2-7	CASSPDRSGFYEQYF	TGTGCCAGCAGCCCCGACAGGTCCGGCTTCTACGAGCAGTACTTC
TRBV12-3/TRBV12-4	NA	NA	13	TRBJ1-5	CASSPDRNRPQHF	TGTGCCAGCAGTCCAGATAGGAATCGGCCCCAGCATTTT
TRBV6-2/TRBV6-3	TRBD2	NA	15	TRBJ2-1	CASSQPGLAGHEQFF	TGTGCCAGCAGCCAACCCGGGCTAGCGGGCCATGAGCAGTTCTTC
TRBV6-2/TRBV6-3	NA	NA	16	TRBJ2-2	CASSYIGVQDTGELFF	TGTGCCAGCAGTTACATCGGGGTACAGGACACCGGGGAGCTGTTTTTT
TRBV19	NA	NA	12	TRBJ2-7	CATADRVYEQYF	TGTGCCACCGCGGACCGGGTCTACGAGCAGTACTTC
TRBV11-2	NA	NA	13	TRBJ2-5	CASSLGELETQYF	TGTGCCAGCAGCTTAGGGGAGTTGGAGACCCAGTACTTC
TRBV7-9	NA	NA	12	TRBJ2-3	CASSLPTDTQYF	TGTGCCAGCAGCTTACCCACAGATACGCAGTATTTT
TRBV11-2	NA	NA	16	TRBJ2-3	CASSLDLVDGVDTQYF	TGTGCCAGCAGCTTAGATCTGGTCGACGGAGTCGATACGCAGTATTTT
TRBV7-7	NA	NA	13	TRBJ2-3	CASSWRQGELEYF	TGTGCTAGCAGCTGGAGGCAGGGTGAGCTGGAGTATTTT
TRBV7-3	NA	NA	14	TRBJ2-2	CASSLRPNTGELFF	TGTGCCAGCAGCTTACGACCGAACACCGGGGAGCTGTTTTTT
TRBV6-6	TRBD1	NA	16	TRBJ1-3	CASSSTRTGSGNTIYF	TGTGCCAGCAGTTCAACCCGGACAGGATCTGGAAACACCATATATTTT
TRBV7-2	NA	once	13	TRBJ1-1	CASSYNTETEAFF	TGTGCCAGCAGCTACAACACGGAAACTGAAGCTTTCTTT
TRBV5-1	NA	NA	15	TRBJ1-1	CASSFGVFENTEAFF	TGCGCCAGCAGCTTCGGTGTGTTTGAGAACACTGAAGCTTTCTTT
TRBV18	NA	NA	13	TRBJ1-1	CASSPRRDAEAFF	TGTGCCAGCTCACCACGCCGGGACGCTGAAGCTTTCTTT
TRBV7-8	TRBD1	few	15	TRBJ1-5	CASSPRDSRGAPQHF	TGTGCCAGCAGCCCCCGGGACAGTAGGGGTGCGCCCCAGCATTTT
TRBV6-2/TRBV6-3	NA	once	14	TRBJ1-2	CASSPRRTPSGYTF	TGTGCCAGCAGTCCCAGACGGACGCCTAGCGGCTACACCTTC
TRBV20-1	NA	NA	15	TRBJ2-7	CSARDGRRSSYEQYF	TGCAGTGCTAGAGATGGCCGGAGGAGCTCCTACGAGCAGTACTTC
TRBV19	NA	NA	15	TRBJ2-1	CASSTRGDRYNEQFF	TGTGCCAGTAGTACACGGGGGGACAGATACAATGAGCAGTTCTTC
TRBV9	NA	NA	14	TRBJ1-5	CASSAAHSNQPQHF	TGTGCCAGCAGCGCCGCCCATAGCAATCAGCCCCAGCATTTT
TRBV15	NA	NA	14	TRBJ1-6	CATRVKALNSPLHF	TGTGCCACCAGGGTGAAAGCACTAAATTCACCCCTCCACTTT
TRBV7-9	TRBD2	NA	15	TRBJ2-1	CASSSTRTSLNEQFF	TGTGCCAGCAGCTCTACCCGGACTAGCCTCAATGAGCAGTTCTTC
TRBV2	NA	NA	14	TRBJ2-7	CASTEGTLTYEQYF	TGTGCCAGCACCGAAGGGACACTAACCTACGAGCAGTACTTC
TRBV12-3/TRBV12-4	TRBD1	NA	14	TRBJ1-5	CASGRQGKNQPQHF	TGTGCCAGCGGGAGACAGGGAAAAAATCAGCCCCAGCATTTT
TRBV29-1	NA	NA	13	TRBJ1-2	CSVERQQDYGYTF	TGCAGCGTTGAGAGGCAGCAGGACTATGGCTACACCTTC
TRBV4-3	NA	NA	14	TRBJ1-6	CASSQEGFNSPLHF	TGCGCCAGCAGCCAAGAGGGCTTTAATTCACCCCTCCACTTT
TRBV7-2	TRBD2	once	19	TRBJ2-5	CASSLRGNARDYPQETQYF	TGTGCCAGCAGCTTACGGGGAAACGCCCGGGACTATCCCCAAGAGACCCAGTACTTC
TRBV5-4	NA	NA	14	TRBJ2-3	CASSALIGTDTQYF	TGTGCCAGCAGCGCACTCATAGGCACAGATACGCAGTATTTT